This TCR beta chain was obtained from a study of CD8 T cells in ankylosing spondylitis. Study-level results: Reportedly, disease-linked clones are significantly enriched in ankylosing spondylitis patients' matched synovial fluid. A motif in TCR beta, a set of 8 or 9 highly homologous variants, appeared characteristic of ankylosing spondylitis blood.

A quantitative 5'-RACE method, one with molecular barcodes, was used to make TCR beta libraries. MiXCR, applied by TCRdb to the 5' RACE reads, yields one record per CDR3 protein. The sample has about 800,000 distinct CDR3 sequences; approximately 12% are singletons. This clonotype was seen many times. Antigen unknown. The sample taken for sequencing was blood, either unsorted or a sorted T cell fraction (not recorded which). The source of this sequence is a male donor with ankylosing spondylitis.

The CDR3 reads CSASRVLEKLFF. The CDR3 DNA is TGCAGTGCTAGCAGGGTTTTGGAAAAACTGTTTTTT. J is TRBJ1-4 and V is TRBV20-1; D possibly corresponds to TRBD1 (5 bases). CDR1 and CDR2 (germline): DFQATT, SNEGSKA (reference sequence). V was trimmed by 3 bases and J by 8 bases, leaving 10 bases between them. The CDR3 length is 12 residues.